The T cell receptor beta chain under discussion was sequenced for a study of identifying expanded T cells in peripheral blood. Findings and caveats of the study: Technical replicates showed roughly 1.2 changed clones; roughly two weeks about 16.4; four weeks 19. Roughly two-week clone count variance significantly increased as total template count grew.

As regards this clone: As yet, its antigen is unknown.

During the collection period, no donor immune events like infections were recorded. Profiling relied on immunoSEQ multiplex PCR, and the TCRdb table lists in-frame clones only, not all of them. The data hold approximately 110,000 clones, with more than 85% observed a single time. The CDR3 is 15 amino acids. With 4 bases removed from V and 3 bases from J, the gap between germline ends came to 12 bases. Germline V gene data show CDR1 as LGHNA and CDR2 as YNFKEQ. The sequenced material came from blood. This sequence joins TRBV4-2 and TRBJ1-4; the D gene is possibly TRBD1 (5 bases). This TCR was sampled from a person between 18 and 75 years old in good health. This CDR3 is CASSPLGESNEKLFF. The CDR3 region has the DNA TGTGCCAGCAGCCCCTTAGGGGAATCTAATGAAAAACTGTTTTTT.